This TCR beta chain was observed in a study of cytomegalovirus exposure and HLA in healthy donors. Overall study context: T cells numbering 150 million to 200 million yielded some 120 million unique TCR beta sequences in an earlier analysis. Broader study findings: A later analysis found TCR association rates differed by HLA locus, highest for DRB1 and lowest for HLA-C. Despite most TCR sequences being rare, some public TCRs occurred in many donors.

On this clone: Its specificity is unknown.

J lost 0 bases, V lost 1 base, and 17 bases had no gene match. Germline assignment: CDR1 SGHRS and CDR2 YFSETQ. CDR3 length equals 20 residues. The PCR ran on 60 Vbeta and 13 Jbeta primers. Using immunoSEQ multiplex PCR, the repertoire was profiled, and TCRdb retains in-frame clones only, with some absent. This table has about 170,000 clones, 62% appearing once. The chain combines TRBV5-1 with TRBJ1-1, with 8 bases fitting TRBD1. The sequence was collected from a man in his forties in good health and CMV-seronegative. The specimen was PBMCs. The CDR3 DNA sequence: TGCGCCAGCAGCTTGTTGTTCCGACGGACAGGGACCTCCATGAACACTGAAGCTTTCTTT. Residues: CASSLLFRRTGTSMNTEAFF. The whole variable domain, filled in from reference TRBV5-1 and TRBJ1-1, reads KAGVTQTPRYLIKTRGQQVTLSCSPISGHRSVSWYQQTPGQGLQFLFEYFSETQRNKGNFPGRFSGRQFSNSRSEMNVSTLELGDSALYLCASSLLFRRTGTSMNTEAFFGQGTRLTVV.